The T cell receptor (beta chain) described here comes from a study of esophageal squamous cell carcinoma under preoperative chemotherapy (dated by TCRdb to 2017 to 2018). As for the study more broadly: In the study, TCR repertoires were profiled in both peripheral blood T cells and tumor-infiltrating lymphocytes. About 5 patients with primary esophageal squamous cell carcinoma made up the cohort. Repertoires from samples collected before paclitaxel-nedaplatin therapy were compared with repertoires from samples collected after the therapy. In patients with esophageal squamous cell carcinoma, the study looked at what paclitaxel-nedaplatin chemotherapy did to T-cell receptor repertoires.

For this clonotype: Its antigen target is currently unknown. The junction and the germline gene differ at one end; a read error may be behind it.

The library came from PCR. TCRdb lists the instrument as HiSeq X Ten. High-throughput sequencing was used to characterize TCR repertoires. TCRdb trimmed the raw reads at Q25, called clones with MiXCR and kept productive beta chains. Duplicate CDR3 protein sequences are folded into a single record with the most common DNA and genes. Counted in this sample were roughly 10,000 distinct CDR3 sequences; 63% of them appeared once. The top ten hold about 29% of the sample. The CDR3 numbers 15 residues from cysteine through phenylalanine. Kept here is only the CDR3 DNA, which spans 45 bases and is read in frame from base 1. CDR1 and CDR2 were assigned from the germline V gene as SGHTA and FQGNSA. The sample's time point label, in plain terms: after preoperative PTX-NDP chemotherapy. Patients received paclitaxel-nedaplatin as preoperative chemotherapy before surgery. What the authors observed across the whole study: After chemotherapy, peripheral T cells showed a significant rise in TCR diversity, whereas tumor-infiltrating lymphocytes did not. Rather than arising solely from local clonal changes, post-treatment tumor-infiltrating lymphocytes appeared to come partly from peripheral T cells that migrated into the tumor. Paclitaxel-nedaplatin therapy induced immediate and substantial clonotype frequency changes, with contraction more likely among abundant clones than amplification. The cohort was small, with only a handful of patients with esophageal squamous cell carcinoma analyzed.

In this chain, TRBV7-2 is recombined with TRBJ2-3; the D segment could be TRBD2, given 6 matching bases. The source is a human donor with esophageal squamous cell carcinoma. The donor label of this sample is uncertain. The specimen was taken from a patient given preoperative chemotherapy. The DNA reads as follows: TGTGCCAGCAGCCCGGGGACGGGAGCCAAAGATACTCAGTATTTT. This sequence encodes CASSPGTGAKDTQYF.